This T cell receptor beta chain came from a study of identifying expanded T cells in peripheral blood. The protocol was immunoSEQ multiplex PCR, while the TCRdb copy is restricted to in-frame clones and leaves out a portion. The data contain 80,000 or so clones, just under 85% of them singletons. CDR1 is SGHAT and CDR2 is FQNNGV in the germline V gene. V lost 4 bases, J lost 4 bases, and 10 bases lay in between. CDR3 length: 13 amino acids. This sequence was found in a person aged 18 to 69 in good health. This chain connects TRBV11-2 to TRBJ1-2, with D uncertain. The source material was blood. The DNA of the CDR3 is TGTGCCAGCAGCTCCGGGTGGACCTATGGCTACACCTTC. Its protein is CASSSGWTYGYTF.